These 11 T cell receptor beta chains came from one sample sequenced in a study of T cells in Graves' hyperthyroidism and ophthalmopathy. Amplification yielded TCR beta CDR3 regions, with RNA transcripts as the source. In the first-round RT-PCR of the TCR CDR3, the HTBI primer set was used. TCRdb re-called the multiplex PCR reads through MiXCR, storing one row per CDR3 protein. The sample carries some 720,000 distinct CDR3 sequences, about 17% recorded once. The material sequenced was blood. These receptors were obtained from a man aged 18-30 years with Graves' hyperthyroidism.

This clonotype occurred many times. J is TRBJ1-1 and V is TRBV3-1; D ambiguous. The CDR3 is 13 amino acids. Germline loops: CDR1 LGHDT, CDR2 YNNKEL (reference sequence). Between the trimmed V and J ends, which lost 6 bases and 3 bases, there was a span of 11 bases. The CDR3 DNA reads as TGTGCCAGCAGTCCCCCCGGGGACACTGAAGCTTTCTTT. It specifies CASSPPGDTEAFF.

This clonotype was found many times. The rearrangement links TRBV12-5 to TRBJ1-1, with 7 positions matching TRBD1. The germline CDR1 and CDR2 sequences are LGHNT and FRNRAP. This CDR3 is 14 amino acids long. Trimming removed 6 bases from V and 1 base from J; junction bases left unmatched: 5. CDR3 DNA sequence: TGTGCTAGTGGCCCAGGGACAGCGAACACTGAAGCTTTCTTT. This codes for CASGPGTANTEAFF.

This chain joins TRBV20-1 and TRBJ1-2; D not certain. V was trimmed by 6 bases and J by 4 bases, leaving 9 bases between them. The CDR3 has 11 residues. The germline V gene encodes CDR1 DFQATT and CDR2 SNEGSKA (reference sequence). The CDR3 loop reads CSARRSYGYTF. The CDR3 DNA reads as TGCAGTGCCAGACGGTCCTATGGCTACACCTTC.

The chain carries TRBV7-2 and TRBJ2-4; D may correspond to TRBD1 or TRBD2 (5 bases each). V lost 6 bases to trimming and J lost 6 bases, with 15 bases between them. Per the germline V gene, CDR1 is SGHTA and CDR2 is FQGNSA. CDR3 length: 14 residues. The CDR3 DNA sequence: TGTGCCAGCAGTCCGAGTAGAGGGGTAAACATTCAGTACTTC. It yields the protein CASSPSRGVNIQYF.

Many counts were recorded for this clonotype. The chain couples TRBV20-1 to TRBJ1-4, with D possibly TRBD1 on 5 matching bases. Germline V gene data show CDR1 as DFQATT and CDR2 as SNEGSKA (reference sequence). Trimming removed 1 base from V and 7 bases from J, with 22 bases in between. The CDR3 extends over 17 amino acids. The CDR3 spells CSARVTAGSLDGEKLFF. DNA for the CDR3: TGCAGTGCTAGAGTTACAGCAGGGTCGTTGGATGGTGAAAAACTGTTTTTT.

There are many counts of this clonotype. The CDR3 is CAIGGQGQETQYF. Written as DNA, the CDR3 is TGTGCCATCGGCGGACAGGGTCAGGAGACCCAGTACTTC. The rearrangement joins TRBV10-3 to TRBJ2-5; 8 nucleotides line up with TRBD1. Germline CDR1 is ENHRY and CDR2 is SYGVKD. The ends lost 8 bases at V and 5 bases at J; junction bases unmatched: 7. The CDR3 consists of 13 residues.

This clonotype was counted many times. The CDR3 nucleotides read TGCAGTGCTGGGACAGCCCCCACAGATACGCAGTATTTT. The encoded protein is CSAGTAPTDTQYF. The rearrangement uses TRBV20-1 and TRBJ2-3; 7 nucleotides match TRBD1. J gave up 2 bases and V 5 bases, and 4 bases lay outside the gene matches. CDR1 DFQATT and CDR2 SNEGSKA come from the germline V gene (reference sequence). CDR3 length: 13 residues.

The rearrangement joins TRBV4-1 to TRBJ1-5, with TRBD1 identical over 10 bases. V was clipped by 0 bases and J by 9 bases; unmatched bases: 11. This CDR3 spans 17 amino acids. Looked up from germline, CDR1 is MGHRA and CDR2 is YSYEKL. In DNA form, the CDR3 reads TGCGCCAGCAGCCAAGAATTTGTGGGACAGGGGTTTTCGCCCCAGCATTTT. This encodes CASSQEFVGQGFSPQHF.

Ten or more counts support this clonotype. V is TRBV6-2 or TRBV6-3 and J is TRBJ2-2; TRBD2 matches 7 bases. The junction had 4 bases not matched to a gene; V was cut back by 5 bases and J by 1 base. There are 15 residues in the CDR3. CDR1 MNHEY and CDR2 SVGEGT come from the germline V gene. The CDR3 DNA is TGTGCCAGCAGTCATAGCGGGCAGAACACCGGGGAGCTGTTTTTT. Translated, it gives CASSHSGQNTGELFF.

In this sample, this clonotype turned up a few times. The chain has TRBV2 and TRBJ2-7, with 10 positions matching TRBD2. The CDR3 length is 16 residues. CDR1 and CDR2 (germline): SNHLY, FYNNEI. Unmatched junction bases numbered 3, after V lost 0 bases and J lost 1 base. As DNA, the CDR3 is TGTGCCAGCAGTGAAGCTGGGACTAGCGTATCCTACGAGCAGTACTTC. It translates to CASSEAGTSVSYEQYF.

This clonotype came up a few times. The chain recombines TRBV27 with TRBJ2-7; a weak D match, TRBD1 (5 bases). V was pared by 2 bases and J by 4 bases, with 12 bases between. CDR3 length: 14 amino acids. CDR1 is MNHEY and CDR2 is SMNVEV in the germline V gene (reference sequence). Written as DNA, the CDR3 is TGTGCCAGCAGTTTAAGGGGCAGAAATTACGAGCAGTACTTC. Its protein is CASSLRGRNYEQYF.